This TCR beta chain was captured by sequencing in a study of metastatic and nonmetastatic thyroid tumors. Study as a whole: Both malignant and benign thyroid patients supplied peripheral blood and tumor or nodule tissue samples, across which the repertoires of these patients were then compared. Study-wide results and caveats: Benign nodules were reported to have significantly lower TCR beta diversity than malignant thyroid tumors, in blood and tumor.

This clone was seen a handful of times. Its antigen is not known. V was clipped by 6 bases and J by 2 bases; unmatched bases: 9. The CDR3 is 15 residues long. The germline V gene has CDR1 MNHNS and CDR2 SASEGT. Until they underwent thyroid surgery, no patient had received any treatment. Original methodology: Across clinicopathological groups, CDR3 differences served as the basis for building a distant-metastasis classifier for papillary thyroid cancer. TCRdb re-called clones via MiXCR from the PCR reads. These V and J calls originate from TCRdb's pipeline instead of the authors' own analysis. The repertoire holds 13,000 or so clones, roughly 29% seen once, with around 3.7% in the top ten.

This sequence was found in a female donor with papillary thyroid cancer or a benign thyroid nodule (not recorded which). Some clones in this sample may be carry-over from other donors' samples. The gene calls are TRBV6-1 and TRBJ2-5; 7 positions agree with TRBD2. Sequences were obtained from blood. CDR3 in DNA: TGTGCCAGCAGCGGAATCGCGGGAGAACAAGAGACCCAGTACTTC. Amino acid sequence: CASSGIAGEQETQYF.